The rows below give T cell receptor beta chains drawn from one sample of a study of blood T cell repertoires in COVID-19. Assay used: immunoSEQ multiplex PCR; TCRdb lists only in-frame clones, some missing. In the table there are a few hundred thousand clones, about 86% of which are singletons. Sequencing was done on a sample of PBMCs or T cells enriched from blood (not recorded which). The receptors come from a woman aged 40 to 50 with acute COVID-19. Each CDR3 is given with its conserved first and last residue. The D gene is left open where the match is weak. Clone size is not always given. Where it is, it says once, few, many or a class for expanded clones.

J | D | size | length | V | CDR3 | DNA
TRBJ2-1 | NA | few | 13 | TRBV14 | CASSFGVLNEQFF | TGTGCCAGCAGCTTCGGGGTCTTGAATGAGCAGTTCTTC
TRBJ2-7 | TRBD2 | NA | 13 | TRBV27 | CASSRAGPYEQYF | TGTGCCAGCAGTCGAGCGGGACCCTACGAGCAGTACTTC
TRBJ2-7 | NA | NA | 14 | TRBV12-5 | CASGLWSGAHEQYF | TGTGCTAGTGGTTTATGGTCGGGAGCCCACGAGCAGTACTTC
TRBJ1-3 | TRBD1 | NA | 17 | TRBV3-1/TRBV3-2 | CASSQVPGQGQRNTIYF | TGTGCCAGCAGCCAAGTCCCAGGACAGGGACAAAGAAACACCATATATTTT
TRBJ1-2 | TRBD1 | NA | 15 | TRBV7-9 | CASSDGQGRGYGYTF | TGTGCCAGCAGCGATGGACAGGGGAGGGGGTATGGCTACACCTTC
TRBJ2-5 | NA | NA | 13 | TRBV5-8 | CASSLDTTETQYF | TGTGCCAGCAGCTTGGACACAACAGAGACCCAGTACTTC
TRBJ2-7 | TRBD1 | NA | 19 | TRBV15 | CATSRDTGQGAPRPYEQYF | TGTGCCACCAGCAGAGATACAGGACAGGGGGCGCCCCGACCCTACGAGCAGTACTTC
TRBJ1-1 | NA | NA | 16 | TRBV3-1/TRBV3-2 | CASSQALGQGSTEAFF | TGTGCCAGCAGCCAAGCTTTGGGGCAGGGAAGCACTGAAGCTTTCTTT
TRBJ2-3 | NA | NA | 13 | TRBV18 | CASSGQGTDTQYF | TGTGCCAGCTCGGGTCAGGGGACAGATACGCAGTATTTT
TRBJ2-7 | NA | once | 14 | TRBV7-2 | CASRPTRGAYEQYF | TGTGCCAGCCGCCCTACCCGCGGGGCCTACGAGCAGTACTTC
TRBJ2-1 | NA | NA | 15 | TRBV19 | CASSIQGPGTNEQFF | TGTGCCAGTAGTATACAGGGGCCCGGAACTAATGAGCAGTTCTTC
TRBJ1-5 | NA | NA | 15 | TRBV6-2/TRBV6-3 | CASSTDRLGNQPQHF | TGTGCCAGCAGTACCGACAGGTTGGGCAATCAGCCCCAGCATTTT
TRBJ1-1 | NA | NA | 15 | TRBV11-1 | CASSLRGDLYTEAFF | TGTGCCAGCAGCTTAAGGGGTGACCTTTACACTGAAGCTTTCTTT
TRBJ2-1 | TRBD1 | NA | 14 | TRBV3-1/TRBV3-2 | CASSRMTGLHEQFF | TGTGCCAGCAGCCGAATGACAGGGCTCCATGAGCAGTTCTTC
TRBJ2-5 | NA | few | 14 | TRBV11-3 | CASSSTDRRKTQYF | TGTGCCAGCAGCTCGACAGATCGCAGAAAGACCCAGTACTTC
TRBJ2-1 | TRBD1 | NA | 14 | TRBV27 | CASRDRGSYNEQFF | TGTGCCAGCAGGGACAGGGGTTCCTACAATGAGCAGTTCTTC
TRBJ1-2 | TRBD1 | NA | 13 | TRBV10-2 | CASSGTGDYGYTF | TGCGCCAGCAGTGGGACAGGAGATTATGGCTACACCTTC
TRBJ2-7 | TRBD1 | NA | 15 | TRBV7-9 | CASSLGDRVVNEQYF | TGTGCCAGCAGCTTAGGGGACAGGGTTGTCAACGAGCAGTACTTC
TRBJ2-7 | TRBD1 | NA | 15 | TRBV27 | CASIQNRGRAYEQYF | TGTGCCAGCATACAAAACAGGGGGCGCGCCTACGAGCAGTACTTC
TRBJ2-1 | NA | NA | 13 | TRBV12-3/TRBV12-4 | CASSLSHTGEQFF | TGTGCCAGCAGTTTGTCTCACACGGGTGAGCAGTTCTTC
TRBJ1-6 | TRBD1 | NA | 15 | TRBV4-1 | CASSQRDRGISPLHF | TGCGCCAGCAGCCAACGAGACAGGGGAATCTCACCCCTCCACTTT
TRBJ1-2 | NA | NA | 14 | TRBV4-3 | CASSQRRAGNGYTF | TGCGCCAGCAGCCAAAGGAGGGCGGGGAATGGCTACACCTTC
TRBJ1-4 | TRBD1 | NA | 16 | TRBV28 | CASSLGDRGANEKLFF | TGTGCCAGCAGCCTCGGGGACAGGGGGGCTAATGAAAAACTGTTTTTT
TRBJ1-2 | TRBD1 | NA | 11 | TRBV30 | CAWNRGNGYTF | TGTGCCTGGAACAGGGGAAATGGCTACACCTTC
TRBJ1-5 | NA | NA | 14 | TRBV28 | CASSLGGDNQPQHF | TGTGCCAGCAGTTTGGGGGGGGACAATCAGCCCCAGCATTTT
TRBJ2-1 | TRBD1 | NA | 14 | TRBV3-1/TRBV3-2 | CASSRGTGPDEQFF | TGTGCCAGCAGCCGGGGGACAGGGCCCGATGAGCAGTTCTTC
TRBJ2-1 | NA | NA | 14 | TRBV27 | CASSLLGVGVEQFF | TGTGCCAGCAGTTTATTGGGAGTTGGGGTTGAGCAGTTCTTC
TRBJ2-2 | NA | NA | 15 | TRBV19 | CASSIGGQITGELFF | TGTGCCAGTAGTATAGGGGGGCAGATCACCGGGGAGCTGTTTTTT
TRBJ1-1 | NA | NA | 16 | TRBV29-1 | CSVKPFTGGNRTEAFF | TGCAGCGTTAAACCCTTTACTGGGGGGAACAGGACTGAAGCTTTCTTT
TRBJ2-7 | NA | NA | 15 | TRBV4-1 | CASSQKAGPNYEQYF | TGCGCCAGCAGCCAGAAGGCGGGACCGAACTACGAGCAGTACTTC
TRBJ1-2 | TRBD1 | NA | 14 | TRBV18 | CASSRGAGGDGYTF | TGTGCCAGCTCTCGGGGGGCAGGGGGCGATGGCTACACCTTC
TRBJ1-1 | NA | NA | 13 | TRBV18 | CASSEVGFGEAFF | TGTGCCAGCTCGGAGGTGGGGTTTGGTGAAGCTTTCTTT
TRBJ1-3 | NA | few | 14 | TRBV6-2/TRBV6-3 | CASSYSGDGNTIYF | TGTGCCAGCAGTTACTCAGGGGATGGAAACACCATATATTTT
TRBJ2-2 | TRBD2 | NA | 17 | TRBV9 | CASSARLAGGLGGELFF | TGTGCCAGCAGCGCCCGACTAGCGGGAGGGCTGGGCGGGGAGCTGTTTTTT
TRBJ2-7 | NA | few | 14 | TRBV7-6 | CASSRDSVSYEQYF | TGTGCCAGCAGTCGGGACTCTGTCTCCTACGAGCAGTACTTC
TRBJ2-3 | NA | many | 14 | TRBV7-3 | CASSFSGDSDTQYF | TGTGCCAGCAGCTTCTCGGGAGATTCAGATACGCAGTATTTT
TRBJ1-2 | TRBD1 | few | 12 | TRBV3-1/TRBV3-2 | CASTQTGSGYTF | TGTGCCAGCACCCAGACAGGGAGCGGCTACACCTTC
TRBJ1-3 | NA | NA | 16 | TRBV28 | CASSLGGILSGNTIYF | TGTGCCAGCAGTTTAGGAGGGATTCTCTCTGGAAACACCATATATTTT
TRBJ2-1 | NA | NA | 15 | TRBV24-1 | CATSDPRARTYEQFF | TGTGCCACCAGTGATCCGCGGGCCCGGACTTATGAGCAGTTCTTC
TRBJ1-5 | TRBD1 | NA | 15 | TRBV3-1/TRBV3-2 | CASSQTGGGSQPQHF | TGTGCCAGCAGCCAAACAGGGGGAGGGAGCCAGCCCCAGCATTTT
TRBJ1-1 | NA | NA | 13 | TRBV27 | CASGRGRGTEAFF | TGTGCCAGCGGCAGGGGAAGAGGAACTGAAGCTTTCTTT
TRBJ2-7 | TRBD2 | once | 14 | TRBV11-3 | CASSFSGSSYEQYF | TGTGCCAGCAGCTTTAGCGGGAGCTCCTACGAGCAGTACTTC
TRBJ2-7 | TRBD1 | once | 15 | TRBV19 | CASSKEGQQNYEQYF | TGTGCCAGTAGTAAAGAGGGACAGCAAAACTACGAGCAGTACTTC
TRBJ2-5 | NA | NA | 14 | TRBV7-8 | CASSRTEIQETQYF | TGTGCCAGCAGCCGGACGGAGATCCAAGAGACCCAGTACTTC
TRBJ2-1 | TRBD2 | NA | 15 | TRBV10-3 | CATRGLAGGGGEQFF | TGTGCCACCAGGGGGCTAGCGGGAGGAGGGGGAGAGCAGTTCTTC